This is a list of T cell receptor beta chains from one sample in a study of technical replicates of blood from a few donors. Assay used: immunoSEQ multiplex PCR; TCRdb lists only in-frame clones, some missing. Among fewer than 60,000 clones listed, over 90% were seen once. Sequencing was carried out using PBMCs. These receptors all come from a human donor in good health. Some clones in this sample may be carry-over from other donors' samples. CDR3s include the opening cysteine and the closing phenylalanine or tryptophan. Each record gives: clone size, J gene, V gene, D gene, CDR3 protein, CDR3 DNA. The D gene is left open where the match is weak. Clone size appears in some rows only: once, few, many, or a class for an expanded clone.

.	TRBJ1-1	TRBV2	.	CASRFQGGNTEAFF	TGTGCCAGCAGATTCCAGGGCGGGAACACTGAAGCTTTCTTT
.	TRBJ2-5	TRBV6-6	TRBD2	CASREAGGRHETQYF	TGTGCCAGCAGGGAGGCGGGGGGCAGGCATGAGACCCAGTACTTC
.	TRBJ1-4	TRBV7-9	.	CASSLVRGLNATNEKLFF	TGTGCCAGCAGCTTAGTTCGGGGTTTGAATGCAACTAATGAAAAACTGTTTTTT
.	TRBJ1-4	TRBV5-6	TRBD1	CASSTRDRVEKLFF	TGTGCCAGCAGCACCCGGGACAGGGTTGAAAAACTGTTTTTT
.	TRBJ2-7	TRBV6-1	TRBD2	CASSDMTSGSYEQYF	TGTGCCAGCAGTGACATGACTAGCGGGAGTTACGAGCAGTACTTC
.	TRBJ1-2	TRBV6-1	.	CASSAIAGGSRAF	TGTGCCAGCAGTGCGATTGCGGGGGGATCCCGCGCCTTC
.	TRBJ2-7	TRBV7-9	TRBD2	CASSSGLAASEQYF	TGTGCCAGCAGCTCGGGACTAGCGGCATCCGAGCAGTACTTC
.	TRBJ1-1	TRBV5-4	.	CASSLRAMNTEAFF	TGTGCCAGCAGTCTCAGGGCCATGAACACTGAAGCTTTCTTT
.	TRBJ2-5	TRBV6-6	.	CASSPDGGTQYF	TGTGCCAGCAGTCCGGACGGGGGGACCCAGTACTTC
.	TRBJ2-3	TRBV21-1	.	CASSTWTGWGTDTQYF	TGTGCCAGCAGCACATGGACAGGGTGGGGCACAGATACGCAGTATTTT
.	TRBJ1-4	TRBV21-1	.	CASSDRGRAYEKLFF	TGTGCCAGCAGCGACAGGGGGCGGGCTTATGAAAAACTGTTTTTT
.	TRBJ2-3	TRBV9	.	CASSVLGDKDTQYF	TGTGCCAGCAGCGTCCTAGGTGATAAAGATACGCAGTATTTT
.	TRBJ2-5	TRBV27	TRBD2	CASKLYPSGGFLETQYF	TGTGCCAGCAAACTTTATCCTAGCGGGGGATTTCTGGAGACCCAGTACTTC
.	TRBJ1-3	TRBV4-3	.	CASSPGFAGNTIYF	TGCGCCAGCAGCCCAGGTTTCGCAGGAAACACCATATATTTT
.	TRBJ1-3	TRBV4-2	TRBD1	CASSQERDSTISGNTIYF	TGTGCCAGCAGCCAAGAACGGGACAGCACTATCTCTGGAAACACCATATATTTT
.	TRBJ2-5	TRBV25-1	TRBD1	CASSPPRTGLETQYF	TGTGCCAGCAGTCCCCCCAGGACAGGGTTGGAGACCCAGTACTTC
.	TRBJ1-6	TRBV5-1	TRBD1	CASSPGQGHSPLHF	TGCGCCAGCAGCCCGGGACAGGGTCATTCACCCCTCCACTTT
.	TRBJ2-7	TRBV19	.	CASSIGGGPSYEQYF	TGTGCCAGTAGTATAGGGGGAGGTCCCTCCTACGAGCAGTACTTC
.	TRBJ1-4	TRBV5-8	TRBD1	CASSLGRTGIGEKLFF	TGTGCCAGCAGCTTGGGCCGGACAGGGATTGGTGAAAAACTGTTTTTT
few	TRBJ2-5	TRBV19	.	CASTPPGGGQETQYF	TGTGCCAGTACTCCCCCGGGGGGCGGACAAGAGACCCAGTACTTC
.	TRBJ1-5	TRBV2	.	CASSGNSRNQPQHF	TGTGCCAGCAGCGGAAACAGCCGCAATCAGCCCCAGCATTTT
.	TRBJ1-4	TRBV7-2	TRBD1	CASSPLGQGDEKLFF	TGTGCCAGCAGCCCGCTAGGACAGGGGGATGAAAAACTGTTTTTT
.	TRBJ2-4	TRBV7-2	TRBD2	CASSLRGGASSNIQYF	TGTGCCAGCAGCTTGCGGGGGGGGGCATCTTCGAACATTCAGTACTTC
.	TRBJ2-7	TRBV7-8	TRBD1	CASGTGGYEQYF	TGTGCCAGCGGCACAGGGGGCTACGAGCAGTACTTC
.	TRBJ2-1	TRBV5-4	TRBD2	CASSSRLAAYNEQFF	TGTGCCAGCAGCTCGCGACTAGCGGCCTACAATGAGCAGTTCTTC
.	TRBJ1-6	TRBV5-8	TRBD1	CASTERTGGVNSPLHF	TGTGCCAGCACCGAGAGGACAGGGGGCGTAAATTCACCCCTCCACTTT
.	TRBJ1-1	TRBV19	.	CASSMGGNTEAFF	TGTGCCAGTAGTATGGGAGGGAACACTGAAGCTTTCTTT
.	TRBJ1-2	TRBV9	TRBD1	CASSQSGTANYGYTF	TGTGCCAGCAGCCAATCCGGGACAGCTAACTATGGCTACACCTTC
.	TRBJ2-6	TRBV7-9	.	CASSLEGGAGANVLTF	TGTGCCAGCAGCTTAGAAGGGGGTGCTGGGGCCAACGTCCTGACTTTC
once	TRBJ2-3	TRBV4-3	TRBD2	CASSGTGGSTDTQYF	TGCGCCAGCAGCGGAACGGGAGGGAGCACAGATACGCAGTATTTT
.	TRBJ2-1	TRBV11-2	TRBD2	CASSFPGGSYNEQFF	TGTGCCAGCAGCTTCCCCGGCGGGAGTTATAATGAGCAGTTCTTC
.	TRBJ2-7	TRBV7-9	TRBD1	CASRTGTGSGEQYF	TGTGCCAGCAGAACCGGGACAGGGTCAGGGGAGCAGTACTTC
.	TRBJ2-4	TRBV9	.	CASSEGGGIVAKNIQYF	TGTGCCAGCAGCGAGGGCGGAGGGATAGTAGCCAAAAACATTCAGTACTTC
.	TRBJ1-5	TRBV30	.	CAWSADSNQPQHF	TGTGCCTGGAGTGCCGACAGTAATCAGCCCCAGCATTTT
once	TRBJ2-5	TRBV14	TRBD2	CASSKRSGGPGETQYF	TGTGCCAGCAGCAAACGTAGCGGGGGGCCTGGGGAGACCCAGTACTTC
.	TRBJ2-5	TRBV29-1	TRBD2	CSVVFLAGQETQYF	TGCAGCGTTGTTTTCCTAGCGGGGCAAGAGACCCAGTACTTC
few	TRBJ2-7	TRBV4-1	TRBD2	CASSQDLFGLAGGYEQYF	TGCGCCAGCAGCCAAGATCTTTTCGGGCTAGCGGGGGGCTACGAGCAGTACTTC
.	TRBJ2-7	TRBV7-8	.	CASSLVDLCEQYF	TGTGCCAGCAGCTTAGTGGACTTATGCGAGCAGTACTTC
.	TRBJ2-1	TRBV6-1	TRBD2	CASSGRGSGGYSYNEQFF	TGTGCCAGCAGTGGTAGGGGTAGCGGGGGGTACTCCTACAATGAGCAGTTCTTC
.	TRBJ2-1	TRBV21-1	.	CASSKGVLLAGVGNEQFF	TGTGCCAGCAGCAAAGGAGTTTTACTAGCGGGAGTAGGGAATGAGCAGTTCTTC
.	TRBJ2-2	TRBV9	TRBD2	CASTRLADTGELFF	TGTGCCAGCACACGACTAGCGGACACCGGGGAGCTGTTTTTT
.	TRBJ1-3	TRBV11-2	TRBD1	CASRTRQGHTIYF	TGTGCCAGCAGGACTCGACAGGGTCACACCATATATTTT
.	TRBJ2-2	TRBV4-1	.	CASSQAALAGANTGELFF	TGCGCCAGCAGCCAGGCAGCTTTGGCGGGGGCCAACACCGGGGAGCTGTTTTTT
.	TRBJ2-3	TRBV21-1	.	CASSTRQGLRTDTQYF	TGTGCCAGCAGCACCCGACAGGGGTTGCGTACAGATACGCAGTATTTT
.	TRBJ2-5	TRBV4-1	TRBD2	CASSQDSGGLAKETQYF	TGCGCCAGCAGCCAAGATTCGGGGGGACTAGCGAAGGAGACCCAGTACTTC
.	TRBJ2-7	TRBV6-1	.	CASTVDRGEQYF	TGTGCCAGCACTGTTGACCGGGGGGAGCAGTACTTC
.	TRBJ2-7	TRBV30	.	CAWGAGWVTEQYF	TGTGCCTGGGGCGCGGGGTGGGTTACCGAGCAGTACTTC
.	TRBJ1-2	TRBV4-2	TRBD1	CASSPRDRDGYTF	TGTGCCAGCAGCCCTCGGGACAGGGATGGCTACACCTTC
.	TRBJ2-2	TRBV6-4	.	CASSDSGSGNTGELFF	TGTGCCAGCAGTGACTCTGGCTCGGGGAACACCGGGGAGCTGTTTTTT
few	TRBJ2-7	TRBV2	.	CASKIRESSYEQYF	TGTGCCAGCAAGATCCGGGAAAGCTCCTACGAGCAGTACTTC
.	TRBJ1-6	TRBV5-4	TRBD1	CASRQRQGGSPLHF	TGTGCCAGCAGACAAAGACAGGGCGGATCACCCCTCCACTTT